This passage covers 25 T cell receptor beta chains from one sample sequenced in a study of T cell repertoires in cytomegalovirus infection. One entry per CDR3 protein, called by TCRdb with MiXCR from the reads. Of 250,000 to 300,000 distinct CDR3 sequences listed, approximately 22% are singletons. Their antigens are not known. This specimen was cultured PBMCs, taken from culture after CMV antigen stimulation. These receptors all come from a human donor in good health (CMV status not recorded). Some clones in this sample may be carry-over from other donors' samples.

The CDR3 DNA is TGTGCCAGCAGTGACAGGGTTCAGGGTGAAGCTTTCTTT. Amino acids: CASSDRVQGEAFF. The chain employs TRBV25-1 and TRBJ1-1; a weak D match, TRBD1 (5 bases). CDR3 length: 13 amino acids. The V end was cut by 3 bases, the J end by 7 bases, with 12 bases between. Per germline, CDR1 MGHDK and CDR2 SYGVNS.

The gene calls are TRBV12-5 and TRBJ2-2; no clear D. The germline gives CDR1 LGHNT, CDR2 FRNRAP. This CDR3 spans 14 amino acids. The V end lost 7 bases, the J end lost 6 bases, and 15 bases lay between the germline ends. CDR3 in amino acids: CASAPDGGAGELFF. The DNA for the CDR3 is TGTGCTAGTGCCCCGGACGGTGGAGCCGGGGAGCTGTTTTTT.

This clonotype was seen ten or more times. V is TRBV7-2 and J is TRBJ2-1, with a tentative D call TRBD2 (5 bases). Trimming stripped 3 bases from V and 0 bases from J, with 12 bases between. Germline V gene sequence: CDR1 SGHTA, CDR2 FQGNSA. The CDR3 runs to 16 residues. CDR3 nucleotides: TGTGCCAGCAGCTTTACCGGGATGAGCTCCTACAATGAGCAGTTCTTC. Translation: CASSFTGMSSYNEQFF.

The chain uses TRBV20-1 and TRBJ1-5; D gene ambiguous. V lost 0 bases to trimming and J lost 4 bases, with 10 bases between them. CDR3 length: 14 amino acids. Germline CDR1 reads DFQATT; CDR2 reads SNEGSKA (reference sequence). The CDR3 nucleotides are TGCAGTGCTAGAGATCCGGGGTTTAATCAGCCCCAGCATTTT. This encodes CSARDPGFNQPQHF.

The rearrangement joins TRBV20-1 to TRBJ2-3, with TRBD2 matching 8 bases. With 2 bases clipped from V and 0 bases from J, the junction kept 10 bases outside the gene matches. Germline V lookup: CDR1 DFQATT, CDR2 SNEGSKA (reference sequence). The CDR3 contains 17 residues. CDR3 sequence reads: CSARKGLTSASTDTQYF. The CDR3 DNA reads TGCAGTGCTAGAAAGGGTCTGACTAGCGCCAGCACAGATACGCAGTATTTT.

The chain uses TRBV30 and TRBJ1-5, with D maybe TRBD1 (6 bases). Germline CDR1 GTSNPN, CDR2 SVGIG (reference sequence). The CDR3 totals 13 residues. V was cut by 1 base and J by 5 bases, with 9 bases left in between. The CDR3 region has the DNA TGTGCCTGGAGTGGACAGGACTATCAGCCCCAGCATTTT. Its translation: CAWSGQDYQPQHF. Complete variable domain (other parts from reference TRBV30 and TRBJ1-5): SQTIHQWPATLVQPVGSPLSLECTVEGTSNPNLYWYRQAAGRGLQLLFYSVGIGQISSEVPQNLSASRPQDRQFILSSKKLLLSDSGFYLCAWSGQDYQPQHFGDGTRLSIL.

This clonotype occurred a few times. This chain links TRBV10-3 with TRBJ2-5; 11 nucleotides line up with TRBD2. The germline V gene encodes CDR1 ENHRY and CDR2 SYGVKD. The J segment lost 2 bases and the V segment lost 3 bases, leaving 8 bases of the junction unmatched. CDR3 length: 17 residues. The CDR3 sequence: CAISDRTSGSIQETQYF. CDR3 nucleotide sequence: TGTGCCATCAGTGACCGGACTAGCGGGTCGATACAAGAGACCCAGTACTTC.

This clonotype was observed at least ten times. The rearrangement joins TRBV7-2 to TRBJ2-5, with 12 bases matching TRBD2. V was pared by 8 bases and J by 10 bases, with 5 bases of the junction left unmatched. Germline V CDR1 and CDR2: SGHTA, FQGNSA. There are 12 residues in the CDR3. The chain's CDR3 is CASSASGRGQYF. DNA for the CDR3: TGTGCCAGCTCGGCTAGCGGGAGGGGCCAGTACTTC. Filled out from reference TRBV7-2 and TRBJ2-5, the complete variable domain reads GAGVSQSPSNKVTEKGKDVELRCDPISGHTALYWYRQSLGQGLEFLIYFQGNSAPDKSGLPSDRFSAERTGGSVSTLTIQRTQQEDSAVYLCASSASGRGQYFGPGTRLLVL.

This clonotype turned up a few times. The chain combines TRBV27 with TRBJ2-1, with D perhaps TRBD1 (6 bases). The germline V and J ends were trimmed by 3 bases and 5 bases, with 14 bases remaining between them. This CDR3 is 15 amino acids long. CDR1 MNHEY and CDR2 SMNVEV come from the germline V gene (reference sequence). The CDR3, as DNA: TGTGCCAGCAGTTTTAACCGGGACAAACACAATGAGCAGTTCTTC. Encoded protein: CASSFNRDKHNEQFF.

The genes are TRBV7-9 and TRBJ1-4, with D perhaps TRBD1 (6 bases). The CDR3 has 16 amino acids. V lost 6 bases and J 0 bases, leaving 14 bases between the germline ends. Germline V CDR1 and CDR2: SEHNR, FQNEAQ (reference sequence). The CDR3 spells CASRRTGAATNEKLFF. The CDR3 nucleotides read TGTGCCAGCAGACGTACGGGGGCTGCAACTAATGAAAAACTGTTTTTT.

V usage is TRBV11-2 and J usage is TRBJ1-2; 9 nucleotides agree with TRBD1. This CDR3 is 16 amino acids long. Trimming took 1 base from V and 5 from J; bases not matched to a gene: 8. From germline, CDR1 is SGHAT and CDR2 FQNNGV. CDR3 region: CASSLALDRGQYGYTF. In DNA form, the CDR3 reads TGTGCCAGCAGCTTAGCCCTGGACAGGGGACAGTATGGCTACACCTTC. The variable domain in full, completed from reference TRBV11-2 and TRBJ1-2, reads EAGVAQSPRYKIIEKRQSVAFWCNPISGHATLYWYQQILGQGPKLLIQFQNNGVVDDSQLPKDRFSAERLKGVDSTLKIQPAKLEDSAVYLCASSLALDRGQYGYTFGSGTRLTVV.

The chain is built from TRBV7-8 and TRBJ2-5; D is uncertain. This CDR3 contains 13 residues. The germline V gene encodes CDR1 SGHVS and CDR2 FQNEAQ. V lost 6 bases, J lost 0 bases, and 8 bases lay in between. CDR3 in DNA: TGTGCCAGCAGTAGAAGGGACCAAGAGACCCAGTACTTC. It encodes CASSRRDQETQYF.

This chain's CDR3 is CASSYLGSDTEAFF. The DNA of the CDR3 is TGTGCCAGCAGTTACCTGGGGTCCGACACTGAAGCTTTCTTT. This sequence joins TRBV6-2 or TRBV6-3 and TRBJ1-1; D ambiguous. The ends were cut back, 2 bases at V and 3 bases at J, with 10 bases in the middle. The germline gives CDR1 MNHEY, CDR2 SVGEGT. This CDR3 is built from 14 residues.

The chain has TRBV28 and TRBJ1-2; D remains ambiguous. Germline lookup yields CDR1 MDHEN and CDR2 SYDVKM. CDR3 size: 13 residues. Trimming took 7 bases from V and 0 from J, leaving 9 bases between them. In DNA, the CDR3 is TGTGCCAGCACCAACCTTCCTAACTATGGCTACACCTTC. Translating it yields CASTNLPNYGYTF.

The J gene is TRBJ2-7, the V gene TRBV7-8; D possibly corresponds to TRBD2 (5 bases). The V and J ends lost 5 bases and 2 bases respectively, with 10 bases between them. The germline V gene has CDR1 SGHVS and CDR2 FQNEAQ. The CDR3 runs 13 residues. CDR3 residues: CASSISAAYEQYV. The CDR3 nucleotides are TGTGCCAGCAGCATCTCAGCGGCCTACGAGCAGTACGTC.

Ten or more counts support this clonotype. The chain combines TRBV7-2 with TRBJ1-3; D is uncertain. The CDR3 totals 17 residues. The germline V and J ends were trimmed by 5 bases and 0 bases, with 17 bases remaining between them. Germline V CDR1 and CDR2: SGHTA, FQGNSA. The DNA of the CDR3 is TGTGCCAGCAGCCGTCCTATAATACCGAGCTCTGGAAACACCATATATTTT. It specifies CASSRPIIPSSGNTIYF.

Many counts were recorded for this clonotype. V and J are TRBV7-6 and TRBJ2-3; TRBD2 agrees at 8 bases. The V gene's germline CDR1 is SGHVS and CDR2 FNYEAQ. V lost 5 bases, J lost 2 bases, and 6 bases stayed unmatched. The CDR3 runs 15 residues. This CDR3 is CASSPIAGNTDTQYF. The DNA for the CDR3 is TGTGCCAGCAGCCCCATAGCGGGAAACACAGATACGCAGTATTTT.

This clonotype was counted many times. J is TRBJ1-5 and V is TRBV28; the match to TRBD1 covers 7 bases. Trimming removed 7 bases from V and 0 bases from J; junction bases left unmatched: 6. The CDR3 runs 15 residues. Germline lookup yields CDR1 MDHEN and CDR2 SYDVKM. CDR3 residues: CASTTGQASNQPQHF. For the CDR3, the DNA is TGTGCCAGCACCACCGGACAGGCTAGCAATCAGCCCCAGCATTTT.

This clonotype came up a few times. The chain has TRBV7-9 and TRBJ2-3, with TRBD1 identical over 7 bases. Germline values: CDR1 SEHNR, CDR2 FQNEAQ (reference sequence). The CDR3 extends over 15 amino acids. V shed 5 bases, J shed 2 bases, and the junction held 7 bases outside the gene matches. DNA of the CDR3: TGTGCCAGCAGCCCGGGACAGCCCTTCACAGATACGCAGTATTTT. Translation gives CASSPGQPFTDTQYF.

The gene calls are TRBV6-4 and TRBJ2-2; 10 bases align to TRBD2. V dropped 7 bases and J dropped 3; count of bases not matched to a gene: 8. CDR3 length: 16 amino acids. Germline assignment: CDR1 MRHNA and CDR2 SNTAGT. CDR3 sequence: CASTPGTSADTGELFF. The CDR3 DNA reads as TGTGCCAGCACCCCTGGGACTAGCGCCGACACCGGGGAGCTGTTTTTT.

This clonotype was counted between two and nine times. This chain connects TRBV7-9 to TRBJ1-4; D unclear. The V gene lost 5 bases and the J gene lost 4 bases, with 11 bases spanning the gap. The CDR3 consists of 14 residues. The germline V gene has CDR1 SEHNR and CDR2 FQNEAQ (reference sequence). The CDR3 region is CASSGPGINEKLFF. The CDR3 region has the DNA TGTGCCAGCAGCGGTCCCGGGATTAATGAAAAACTGTTTTTT.

Ten or more counts support this clonotype. This chain connects TRBV19 to TRBJ2-1, with TRBD1 matching 9 bases. Trimming took 0 bases from V and 3 from J; bases not matched to a gene: 9. The CDR3 is made up of 18 amino acids. Germline V gene lookup returns CDR1 LNHDA and CDR2 SQIVND (reference sequence). The CDR3 loop reads CASSIDRYWTGDYNEQFF. The CDR3 nucleotides are TGTGCCAGTAGTATAGATAGGTATTGGACAGGGGACTACAATGAGCAGTTCTTC.

This clonotype was counted ten times or more. J is TRBJ2-3 and V is TRBV28; D is uncertain. Per germline, CDR1 MDHEN and CDR2 SYDVKM. This CDR3 region has 12 residues. The V and J ends lost 7 bases and 6 bases respectively, with 11 bases between them. CDR3: CASTQAGDTQYF. In DNA, the CDR3 is TGTGCCAGCACTCAAGCCGGGGATACGCAGTATTTT.

This clonotype was counted a few times. The chain is built from TRBV7-6 and TRBJ2-1; D uncertain. The CDR3 runs 13 residues. Trimming removed 1 base from V and 10 bases from J, with 11 bases in between. The germline gives CDR1 SGHVS, CDR2 FNYEAQ. The chain's CDR3 is CASSLGPRNEQFF. CDR3 nucleotide sequence: TGTGCCAGCAGCTTAGGTCCCAGGAACGAGCAGTTCTTC.

The genes are TRBV20-1 and TRBJ1-3; 9 nucleotides align to TRBD1. V trimming: 0 bases; J trimming: 4 bases; junction bases outside the gene matches: 4. Germline CDR1 reads DFQATT; CDR2 reads SNEGSKA (reference sequence). CDR3 size: 15 residues. CDR3 protein: CSARDGTGIGNTIYF. The CDR3 nucleotides read TGCAGTGCTAGAGACGGGACAGGGATAGGAAACACCATATATTTT.